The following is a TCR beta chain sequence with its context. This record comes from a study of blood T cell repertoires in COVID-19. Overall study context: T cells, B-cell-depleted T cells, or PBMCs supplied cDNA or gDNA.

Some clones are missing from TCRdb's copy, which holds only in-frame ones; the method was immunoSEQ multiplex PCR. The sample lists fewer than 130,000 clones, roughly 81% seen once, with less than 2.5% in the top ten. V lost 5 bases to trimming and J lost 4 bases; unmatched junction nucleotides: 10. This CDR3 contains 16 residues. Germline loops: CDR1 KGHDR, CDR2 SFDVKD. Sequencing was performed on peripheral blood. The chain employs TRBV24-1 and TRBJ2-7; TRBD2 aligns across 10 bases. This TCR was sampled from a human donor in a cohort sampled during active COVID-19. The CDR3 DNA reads TGTGCCACCAGTGCTTCCCTAGCGGGAGAAACTTACGAGCAGTACTTC. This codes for CATSASLAGETYEQYF.